These 27 T cell receptor beta chains originate from one sample sequenced in a study of PD-L1 blockade in urothelial cancer. Described time point: peripheral blood 6 weeks after treatment start. TCRdb keeps only in-frame clones here, not all; method: immunoSEQ multiplex PCR. The table has around 62,000 clones, 88% seen once; the top ten hold around 10%. The source material was PBMCs, sampled around atezolizumab (anti-PD-L1) treatment. All receptors come from a man aged 55 to 69 with urothelial cancer.

The J gene is TRBJ1-1, the V gene TRBV28; D is uncertain. V dropped 10 bases and J dropped 2 bases, with 20 bases sitting between them. The germline CDR1 and CDR2 sequences are MDHEN and SYDVKM. The CDR3 covers 15 residues. In DNA, the CDR3 is TGTGCCACCGACGACCCCCGGGGTACTAACACTGAAGCTTTCTTT. This gives the protein CATDDPRGTNTEAFF.

The V call is TRBV6-5, the J call TRBJ1-5; tentatively, D is TRBD1 (6 bases). V was pared by 2 bases and J by 3 bases, with 8 bases between. Germline CDR1 MNHEY, CDR2 SVGAGI. The CDR3 runs 14 residues. CDR3 bases: TGTGCCAGCAGTTACCGGGGGGCCAATCAGCCCCAGCATTTT. Translation: CASSYRGANQPQHF.

The chain is built from TRBV5-1 and TRBJ2-1; 9 nucleotides align to TRBD1. Germline V gene lookup returns CDR1 SGHRS and CDR2 YFSETQ. The CDR3 sequence is 14 residues long. V shed 4 bases, J shed 6 bases, and the junction held 5 bases outside the gene matches. The CDR3 here is CASSHGTGSNEQFF. The DNA of the CDR3 is TGCGCCAGCAGCCACGGGACAGGGTCCAATGAGCAGTTCTTC.

This sequence joins TRBV4-2 and TRBJ1-3; D is perhaps TRBD1 (5 bases). Deletions cut 4 bases from V and 0 bases from J, with 10 bases between. Per germline, CDR1 LGHNA and CDR2 YNFKEQ. This CDR3 spans 15 amino acids. The CDR3 sequence: CASSRPDISGNTIYF. The DNA for the CDR3 is TGTGCCAGCAGCCGACCGGACATCTCTGGAAACACCATATATTTT.

The rearrangement uses TRBV19 and TRBJ2-5; TRBD1 matches 7 bases. The J segment lost 4 bases and the V segment lost 10 bases, leaving 6 bases of the junction unmatched. Germline V CDR1 and CDR2: LNHDA, SQIVND (reference sequence). The CDR3 has 12 amino acids. Here the CDR3 reads CATRDSLETQYF. The DNA of the CDR3 is TGTGCCACTCGGGACAGCCTAGAGACCCAGTACTTC.

This clone came up once. The rearrangement uses TRBV6-1 and TRBJ1-2; weak D call: TRBD1 (5 bases). The V and J ends lost 2 bases and 1 base respectively, with 14 bases between them. Germline CDR1 reads MNHNS; CDR2 reads SASEGT. The CDR3 contains 16 residues. CDR3 sequence (DNA): TGTGCCAGCAGTGAACACCCAGGGATACTTAACTATGGCTACACCTTC. Translated: CASSEHPGILNYGYTF.

V gene TRBV7-6 combines with J gene TRBJ2-7; 9 bases agree with TRBD1. Germline V lookup: CDR1 SGHVS, CDR2 FNYEAQ. The CDR3 runs to 15 residues. V gave up 3 bases and J gave up 0 bases; unmatched junction bases: 3. CDR3 nucleotides: TGTGCCAGCAGCTTGTACAGGGGGCACTCCTACGAGCAGTACTTC. Residues: CASSLYRGHSYEQYF.

The chain links TRBV9 to TRBJ2-7, with a possible D match to TRBD2 (6 bases). In germline, CDR1 is SGDLS, CDR2 YYNGEE. V lost 3 bases to trimming and J lost 0 bases, with 10 bases between them. The length of the CDR3 is 14 residues. In nucleotides, the CDR3 is TGTGCCAGCAGCGCAGCGGGCTACTCCTACGAGCAGTACTTC. As protein: CASSAAGYSYEQYF.

V usage is TRBV7-2 and J usage is TRBJ1-1, with a weak D call TRBD1 (6 bases). Germline V gene sequence: CDR1 SGHTA, CDR2 FQGNSA. This CDR3 region has 13 residues. The V end was cut by 5 bases, the J end by 5 bases, with 12 bases between. The CDR3 sequence is CASSRDIVTEAFF. CDR3 coding DNA: TGTGCCAGCAGCCGGGACATTGTAACTGAAGCTTTCTTT.

This rearrangement joins TRBV7-2 to TRBJ2-1; 7 nucleotides align to TRBD1. CDR3 size: 15 residues. Germline CDR1 and CDR2: SGHTA and FQGNSA. V dropped 1 base and J dropped 4; count of bases not matched to a gene: 4. The CDR3 DNA follows: TGTGCCAGCAGCTTAGTAGGGGGCATATACAATGAGCAGTTCTTC. Its protein is CASSLVGGIYNEQFF.

This clone was seen only once. The V call is TRBV7-9, the J call TRBJ1-1; D gene ambiguous. The CDR3 sequence is 13 residues long. Per germline, CDR1 SEHNR and CDR2 FQNEAQ (reference sequence). V was pared by 5 bases and J by 6 bases, with 13 bases between. In DNA, the CDR3 is TGTGCCAGCAGCCGGGAAACGGGGTCTGAAGCTTTCTTT. Its protein product is CASSRETGSEAFF.

The rearrangement uses TRBV18 and TRBJ2-2; 14 bases fit TRBD2. This CDR3 has 18 amino acids. The trim removed 8 bases at V and 0 bases at J, leaving 8 bases unmatched. Germline CDR1 is KGHSH and CDR2 is LQKENI. The CDR3 DNA sequence: TGTGCCAGCAGTCCGGGACTAGCGGGAGTATCGAACACCGGGGAGCTGTTTTTT. This gives the protein CASSPGLAGVSNTGELFF. Complete variable domain (other parts from reference TRBV18 and TRBJ2-2): NAGVMQNPRHLVRRRGQEARLRCSPMKGHSHVYWYRQLPEEGLKFMVYLQKENIIDESGMPKERFSAEFPKEGPSILRIQQVVRGDSAAYFCASSPGLAGVSNTGELFFGEGSRLTVL.

This sequence joins TRBV9 and TRBJ2-2; TRBD1 matches at 7 bases. V gave up 4 bases and J gave up 7 bases; unmatched junction bases: 10. CDR3 length: 15 amino acids. CDR1 and CDR2 (germline): SGDLS, YYNGEE. CDR3 nucleotides: TGTGCCAGCAGCCCGCTGGAGACAGGGAACGGGGAGCTGTTTTTT. It yields the protein CASSPLETGNGELFF.

CDR3 amino acids: CASRLGGQVSSTEAFF. DNA for the CDR3: TGTGCCAGCAGGCTTGGCGGGCAGGTAAGCTCCACTGAAGCTTTCTTT. The rearrangement links TRBV28 to TRBJ1-1; D uncertain. V was cut by 6 bases and J by 4 bases, with 21 bases left in between. The germline gives CDR1 MDHEN, CDR2 SYDVKM. CDR3 length: 16 amino acids.

The chain joins TRBV30 to TRBJ2-1; TRBD2 matches 8 bases. V gave up 2 bases and J gave up 1 base; unmatched junction bases: 4. Germline loops: CDR1 GTSNPN, CDR2 SVGIG (reference sequence). There are 15 residues in the CDR3. The CDR3 DNA reads TGTGCCTGGAGTTCTGGACTAGCTTCCTACAATGAGCAGTTCTTC. Translating gives CAWSSGLASYNEQFF.

This chain uses TRBV2 with TRBJ1-5; TRBD1 aligns across 8 bases. The germline CDR1 and CDR2 sequences are SNHLY and FYNNEI. This CDR3 has 17 amino acids. Trimming cost V 6 bases and J 7 bases; bases outside gene matches: 17. The CDR3 bases are TGTGCCAGCAGCTCAAAAGATCCACCCCGGACAGGGCAGCCCCAGCATTTT. Translated, it gives CASSSKDPPRTGQPQHF.

This chain connects TRBV13 to TRBJ2-2; the match to TRBD1 covers 7 bases. Per germline, CDR1 PRHDT and CDR2 FYEKMQ (reference sequence). This CDR3 is built from 16 residues. J gave up 6 bases and V 5 bases, and 12 bases lay outside the gene matches. The CDR3 loop is CASSRDRVTFAGELFF. The CDR3 region has the DNA TGTGCCAGCAGCCGAGACAGGGTGACATTCGCCGGGGAGCTGTTTTTT.

This sequence joins TRBV6-4 and TRBJ2-3; D gene uncertain. The V gene lost 4 bases and the J gene lost 3 bases, with 8 bases spanning the gap. The germline V gene has CDR1 MRHNA and CDR2 SNTAGT. The CDR3 has 13 amino acids. In nucleotides, the CDR3 is TGTGCCAGCAGTGGGTCAGGAACAGATACGCAGTATTTT. Translation gives CASSGSGTDTQYF.

The chain uses TRBV18 and TRBJ1-1; the D gene is possibly TRBD1 (5 bases). The CDR3 totals 14 residues. The V and J ends lost 5 bases and 5 bases respectively, with 15 bases between them. The germline V gene has CDR1 KGHSH and CDR2 LQKENI. The CDR3 loop reads CASSFSGAWTEAFF. The CDR3 bases are TGTGCCAGCTCATTTTCTGGGGCTTGGACTGAAGCTTTCTTT.

The chain couples TRBV28 to TRBJ1-1; D uncertain. The CDR3 extends over 15 amino acids. The V gene's germline CDR1 is MDHEN and CDR2 SYDVKM. V was pared by 5 bases and J by 0 bases, with 13 bases between. The CDR3 coding sequence is TGTGCCAGCAGTATCCTAGGCTCGATGAACACTGAAGCTTTCTTT. It is translated as CASSILGSMNTEAFF.

In its sample, this clone is large (0.1 to 1%). CDR3 sequence reads: CASSPSGGNGYEQYF. DNA for the CDR3: TGTGCCAGCAGCCCAAGCGGGGGGAATGGCTACGAGCAGTACTTC. The chain is built from TRBV7-9 and TRBJ2-7; 9 positions match TRBD2. This CDR3 has 15 residues. The germline V gene encodes CDR1 SEHNR and CDR2 FQNEAQ (reference sequence). Trimming cost V 5 bases and J 3 bases; bases outside gene matches: 8.

The rearrangement links TRBV4-2 to TRBJ2-7; D perhaps matches TRBD1 (5 bases). From germline, CDR1 is LGHNA and CDR2 YNFKEQ. CDR3 size: 15 residues. Between the trimmed V and J ends, which lost 2 bases and 0 bases, there was a span of 11 bases. The CDR3 nucleotides read TGTGCCAGCAGCCAAAACAGGCGGAGCTCCTACGAGCAGTACTTC. Amino acid sequence: CASSQNRRSSYEQYF.

The J gene is TRBJ2-4, the V gene TRBV28; possibly TRBD1 for D (5 bases). The CDR3 spans 17 residues. Germline V CDR1 and CDR2: MDHEN, SYDVKM. Trimming left V 5 bases short and J 0 bases short, with 17 bases between. The CDR3 loop reads CASSPLRGLLAKNIQYF. CDR3 coding DNA: TGTGCCAGCAGTCCTCTTAGGGGCCTACTAGCCAAAAACATTCAGTACTTC.

The chain recombines TRBV13 with TRBJ2-5; a weak D match, TRBD1 (8 bases). The ends were cut back, 4 bases at V and 5 bases at J, with 14 bases in the middle. The CDR3 covers 14 residues. The V gene's germline CDR1 is PRHDT and CDR2 FYEKMQ (reference sequence). CDR3 region: CASSYRGGGETQYF. DNA of the CDR3: TGTGCCAGCAGCTACAGGGGGGGCGGGGAGACCCAGTACTTC. The full variable domain, with the rest looked up from reference TRBV13 and TRBJ2-5, is AAGVIQSPRHLIKEKRETATLKCYPIPRHDTVYWYQQGPGQDPQFLISFYEKMQSDKGSIPDRFSAQQFSDYHSELNMSSLELGDSALYFCASSYRGGGETQYFGPGTRLLVL.

This clone was counted a few times. The rearrangement links TRBV19 to TRBJ2-7, with D perhaps TRBD1 (7 bases). V shed 0 bases and J shed 2 bases, with 11 bases lying between them. The germline CDR1 and CDR2 sequences are LNHDA and SQIVND (reference sequence). This CDR3 region has 15 residues. CDR3 protein: CASSIDWRGPYEQYF. CDR3 DNA: TGTGCCAGTAGTATAGATTGGAGGGGGCCCTACGAGCAGTACTTC.

V usage is TRBV4-1 and J usage is TRBJ2-3, with 10 bases fitting TRBD1. Trimming removed 3 bases from V and 4 bases from J; junction bases left unmatched: 13. The germline V gene encodes CDR1 MGHRA and CDR2 YSYEKL. The CDR3 has 18 amino acids. The CDR3 region is CASSQRSDRGHSADTQYF. The CDR3 nucleotides are TGCGCCAGCAGCCAGAGATCCGACAGGGGGCATTCAGCAGATACGCAGTATTTT.

In its sample, this clone was seen once. J is TRBJ2-3 and V is TRBV19, with unresolved D. The germline CDR1 and CDR2 sequences are LNHDA and SQIVND (reference sequence). V dropped 5 bases and J dropped 0 bases, with 9 bases sitting between them. The CDR3 extends over 14 amino acids. This CDR3 is CASSLRRSTDTQYF. The DNA of the CDR3 is TGTGCCAGTAGTTTGAGGCGGAGCACAGATACGCAGTATTTT.